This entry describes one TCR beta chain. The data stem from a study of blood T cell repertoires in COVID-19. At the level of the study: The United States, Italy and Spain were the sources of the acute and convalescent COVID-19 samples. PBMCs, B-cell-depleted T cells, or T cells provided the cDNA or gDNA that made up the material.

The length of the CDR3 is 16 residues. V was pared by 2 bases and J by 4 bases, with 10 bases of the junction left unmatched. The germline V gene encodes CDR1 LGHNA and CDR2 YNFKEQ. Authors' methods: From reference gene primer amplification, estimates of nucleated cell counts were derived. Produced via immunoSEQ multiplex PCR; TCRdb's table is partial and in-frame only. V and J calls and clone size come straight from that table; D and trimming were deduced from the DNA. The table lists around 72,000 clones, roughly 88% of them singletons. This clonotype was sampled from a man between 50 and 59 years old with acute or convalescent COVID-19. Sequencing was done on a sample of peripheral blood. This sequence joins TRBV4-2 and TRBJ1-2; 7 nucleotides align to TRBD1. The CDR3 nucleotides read TGTGCCAGCAGCCAACCGACCGGGACAGCTATCTATGGCTACACCTTC. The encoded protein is CASSQPTGTAIYGYTF.